The 16 T cell receptor beta chains given below trace back to one sample, sequenced in a study of memory CD4+ T cells and cytomegalovirus serostatus. Profiled with immunoSEQ multiplex PCR; TCRdb holds only in-frame clones, not every one. The table includes over 50,000 clones, approximately 78% detected once. The sort gate was single viable CD3+CD4+CD8-CD45RO+ cells for memory CD4+ T cells. The sequenced material came from memory CD4+ T cells from blood. All receptors derive from an adult in good health and CMV-seronegative.

The chain uses TRBV30 and TRBJ1-4, with 7 bases identical to TRBD1. CDR1 is GTSNPN and CDR2 is SVGIG in the germline V gene (reference sequence). The CDR3 contains 13 residues. J lost 4 bases, V lost 5 bases, and 4 bases had no gene match. CDR3 DNA sequence: TGTGCCTGGGGGACAGCTGGTAATGAAAAACTGTTTTTT. Its protein product is CAWGTAGNEKLFF.

The chain links TRBV5-1 to TRBJ2-5, with D perhaps TRBD2 (5 bases). The germline V gene encodes CDR1 SGHRS and CDR2 YFSETQ. This CDR3 contains 15 residues. V lost 0 bases and J lost 3, with 12 bases in between. The CDR3 region has the DNA TGCGCCAGCAGCTTGGCTGGGAGTAGAGAAGAGACCCAGTACTTC. This translates into CASSLAGSREETQYF.

The chain recombines TRBV16 with TRBJ1-1; 7 nucleotides agree with TRBD1. The CDR3 spans 15 residues. V trimming: 1 base; J trimming: 3 bases; junction bases outside the gene matches: 5. The germline gives CDR1 KGHSY, CDR2 FQNENV. The CDR3: CASSQLPGGDTEAFF. As DNA, the CDR3 is TGTGCCAGCAGCCAATTACCAGGGGGGGACACTGAAGCTTTCTTT.

The chain has TRBV5-1 and TRBJ2-7; 11 positions match TRBD2. This CDR3 has 14 residues. The germline CDR1 and CDR2 sequences are SGHRS and YFSETQ. After removal of 4 bases from V and 5 bases from J, the junction contained 5 bases not matched to a gene. CDR3 bases: TGCGCCAGCAGCGTACTAGCGGGAGCAAACGAGCAGTACTTC. Translating gives CASSVLAGANEQYF.

V gene TRBV5-4 combines with J gene TRBJ1-5; tentatively, D is TRBD1 (5 bases). Deletions cut 4 bases from V and 0 bases from J, with 14 bases between. Germline V CDR1 and CDR2: SGHNT, YYREEE (reference sequence). The CDR3 has 16 residues. CDR3 sequence: CASSADGGNSNQPQHF. The CDR3 DNA follows: TGTGCCAGCAGCGCGGACGGGGGGAATAGCAATCAGCCCCAGCATTTT.

The chain has TRBV6-1 and TRBJ1-5; no clear D. The CDR3 length is 12 residues. Germline V CDR1 and CDR2: MNHNS, SASEGT. The V gene lost 7 bases and the J gene lost 5 bases, with 9 bases spanning the gap. The CDR3 coding sequence is TGTGCCAGCACCCCAGGCGATCAGCCCCAGCATTTT. Translating gives CASTPGDQPQHF.

This chain uses TRBV5-6 with TRBJ1-2, with D possibly matching TRBD1 (6 bases). From germline, CDR1 is SGHDT and CDR2 YYEEEE. This CDR3 has 14 residues. Trimming stripped 1 base from V and 6 bases from J, with 13 bases between. The CDR3 loop reads CASSLTGTLNGYTF. CDR3 sequence (DNA): TGTGCCAGCAGCTTGACAGGGACCTTAAATGGCTACACCTTC.

CDR3 residues: CASHQGGTEAFF. Here the CDR3 DNA reads TGTGCCAGCCACCAGGGGGGCACTGAAGCTTTCTTT. V gene TRBV18 combines with J gene TRBJ1-1; 7 nucleotides match TRBD1. Germline V lookup: CDR1 KGHSH, CDR2 LQKENI. Trimming took 8 bases from V and 4 from J; bases not matched to a gene: 4. The CDR3 has 12 amino acids.

The gene calls are TRBV5-4 and TRBJ1-1; D is undetermined. Germline CDR1 and CDR2: SGHNT and YYREEE (reference sequence). Trimming stripped 4 bases from V and 0 bases from J, with 10 bases between. This CDR3 has 14 amino acids. CDR3 protein: CASSPMAMNTEAFF. The CDR3 DNA reads as TGTGCCAGCAGCCCCATGGCGATGAACACTGAAGCTTTCTTT.

This chain links TRBV30 with TRBJ1-6; no reliable D call. Germline CDR1 and CDR2: GTSNPN and SVGIG (reference sequence). CDR3 length: 11 amino acids. The V end was cut by 3 bases, the J end by 10 bases, with 7 bases between. In DNA, the CDR3 is TGTGCCTGGAGCATAAAGTCACCCCTCCACTTT. This translates into CAWSIKSPLHF.

The gene calls are TRBV28 and TRBJ1-4; D may be TRBD1 (5 bases). The germline V and J ends were trimmed by 4 bases and 0 bases, with 18 bases remaining between them. Germline CDR1 MDHEN, CDR2 SYDVKM. This CDR3 has 18 amino acids. DNA of the CDR3: TGTGCCAGCAGTTCCATCGGGGTGGGACCCTCAACTAATGAAAAACTGTTTTTT. Encoded protein: CASSSIGVGPSTNEKLFF.

This clone is medium-sized by share. This rearrangement joins TRBV6-5 to TRBJ1-5, with 8 positions matching TRBD1. Trimming cost V 5 bases and J 3 bases; bases outside gene matches: 6. The CDR3 runs 15 residues. CDR1 MNHEY and CDR2 SVGAGI come from the germline V gene. CDR3 sequence: CASSRQGTPNQPQHF. CDR3 nucleotide sequence: TGTGCCAGCAGTAGACAGGGGACTCCCAATCAGCCCCAGCATTTT.

The chain recombines TRBV11-2 with TRBJ2-5; 9 nucleotides align to TRBD2. The J segment lost 5 bases and the V segment lost 0 bases, leaving 1 base of the junction unmatched. Germline CDR1 is SGHAT and CDR2 is FQNNGV. The CDR3 sequence is 14 residues long. CDR3 sequence: CASSLEAGGETQYF. DNA of the CDR3: TGTGCCAGCAGCTTAGAGGCGGGGGGGGAGACCCAGTACTTC.

This clone was found a few times. The V call is TRBV30, the J call TRBJ1-2, with TRBD1 as a possible D gene (5 bases). CDR3 size: 14 residues. Germline values: CDR1 GTSNPN, CDR2 SVGIG (reference sequence). Trimming cost V 4 bases and J 0 bases, with 12 bases left between them. The CDR3 DNA reads as TGTGCCTGGACCCCCTCGACAGCTAACTATGGCTACACCTTC. This gives the protein CAWTPSTANYGYTF. Full variable domain (remainder filled in from reference TRBV30 and TRBJ1-2): SQTIHQWPATLVQPVGSPLSLECTVEGTSNPNLYWYRQAAGRGLQLLFYSVGIGQISSEVPQNLSASRPQDRQFILSSKKLLLSDSGFYLCAWTPSTANYGYTFGSGTRLTVV.

The rearrangement joins TRBV9 to TRBJ1-1, with a weak D call TRBD1 (6 bases). CDR1 SGDLS and CDR2 YYNGEE come from the germline V gene. This CDR3 is built from 15 residues. V was trimmed by 5 bases and J by 4 bases, leaving 18 bases between them. CDR3 amino acids: CASRKDLQGGTEAFF. The CDR3 bases are TGTGCCAGCAGGAAGGATTTACAGGGTGGCACTGAAGCTTTCTTT.

The chain joins TRBV29-1 to TRBJ2-5; TRBD1 is a possible D gene (6 bases). Germline values: CDR1 SQVTM, CDR2 ANQGSEA. CDR3 size: 15 residues. V was pared by 0 bases and J by 3 bases, with 14 bases between. This CDR3 reads CSVEDARGWKETQYF. The CDR3 DNA is TGCAGCGTTGAAGATGCCAGGGGCTGGAAAGAGACCCAGTACTTC.